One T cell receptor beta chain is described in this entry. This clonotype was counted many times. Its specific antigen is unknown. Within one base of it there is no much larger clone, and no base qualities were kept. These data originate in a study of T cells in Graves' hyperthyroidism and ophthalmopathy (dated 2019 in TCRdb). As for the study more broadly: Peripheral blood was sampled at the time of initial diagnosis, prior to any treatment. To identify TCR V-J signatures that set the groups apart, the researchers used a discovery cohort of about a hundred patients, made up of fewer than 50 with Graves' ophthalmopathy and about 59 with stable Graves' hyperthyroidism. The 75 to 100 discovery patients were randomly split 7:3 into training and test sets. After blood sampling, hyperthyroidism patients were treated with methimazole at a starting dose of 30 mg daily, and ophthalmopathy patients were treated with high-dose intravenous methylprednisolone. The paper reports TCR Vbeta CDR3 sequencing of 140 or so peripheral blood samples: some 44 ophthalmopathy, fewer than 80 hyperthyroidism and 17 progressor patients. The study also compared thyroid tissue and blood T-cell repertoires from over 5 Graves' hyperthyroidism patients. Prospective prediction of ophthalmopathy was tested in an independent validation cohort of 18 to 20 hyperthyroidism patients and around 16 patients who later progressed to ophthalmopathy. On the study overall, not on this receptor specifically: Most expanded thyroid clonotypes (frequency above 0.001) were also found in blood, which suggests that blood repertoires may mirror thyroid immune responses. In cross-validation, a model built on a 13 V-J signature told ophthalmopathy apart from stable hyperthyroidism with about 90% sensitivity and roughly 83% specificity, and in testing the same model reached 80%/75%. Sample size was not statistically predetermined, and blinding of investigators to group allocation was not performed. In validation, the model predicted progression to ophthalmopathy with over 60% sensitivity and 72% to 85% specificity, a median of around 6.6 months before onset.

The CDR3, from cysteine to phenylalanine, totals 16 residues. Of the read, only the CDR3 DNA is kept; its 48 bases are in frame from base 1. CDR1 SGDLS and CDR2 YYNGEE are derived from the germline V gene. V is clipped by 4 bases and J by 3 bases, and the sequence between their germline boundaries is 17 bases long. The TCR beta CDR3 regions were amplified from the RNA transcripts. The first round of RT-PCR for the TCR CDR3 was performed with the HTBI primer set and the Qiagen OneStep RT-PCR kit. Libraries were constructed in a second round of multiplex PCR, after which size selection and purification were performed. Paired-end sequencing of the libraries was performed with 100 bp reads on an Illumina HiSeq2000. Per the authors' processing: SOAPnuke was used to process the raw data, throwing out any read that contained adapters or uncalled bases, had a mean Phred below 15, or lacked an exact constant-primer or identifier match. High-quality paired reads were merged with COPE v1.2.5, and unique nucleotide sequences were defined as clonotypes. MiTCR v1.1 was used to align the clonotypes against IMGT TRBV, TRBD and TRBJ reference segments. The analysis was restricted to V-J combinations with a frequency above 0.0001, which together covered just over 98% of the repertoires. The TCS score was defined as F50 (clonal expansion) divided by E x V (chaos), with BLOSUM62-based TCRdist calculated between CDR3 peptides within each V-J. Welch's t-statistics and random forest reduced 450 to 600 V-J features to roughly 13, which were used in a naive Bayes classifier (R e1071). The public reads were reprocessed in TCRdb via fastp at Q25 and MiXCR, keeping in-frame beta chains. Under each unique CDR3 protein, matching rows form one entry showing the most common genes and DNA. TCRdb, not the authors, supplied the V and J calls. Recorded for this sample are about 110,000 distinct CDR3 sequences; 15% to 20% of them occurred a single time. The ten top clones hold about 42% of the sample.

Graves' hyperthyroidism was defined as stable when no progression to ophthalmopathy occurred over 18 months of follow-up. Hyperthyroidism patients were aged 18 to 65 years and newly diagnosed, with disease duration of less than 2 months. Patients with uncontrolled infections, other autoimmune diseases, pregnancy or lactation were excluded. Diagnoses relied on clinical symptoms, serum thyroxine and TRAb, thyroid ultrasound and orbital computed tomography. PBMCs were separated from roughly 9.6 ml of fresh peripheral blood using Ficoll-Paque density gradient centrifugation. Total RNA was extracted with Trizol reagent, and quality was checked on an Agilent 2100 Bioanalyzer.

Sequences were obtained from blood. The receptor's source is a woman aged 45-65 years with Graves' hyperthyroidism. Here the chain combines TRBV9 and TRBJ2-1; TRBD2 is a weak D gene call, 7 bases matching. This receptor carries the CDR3 CASSPGGGPIYNEQFF. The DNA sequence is TGTGCCAGCAGCCCGGGGGGCGGACCCATCTACAATGAGCAGTTCTTC.